A selection of T cell receptor beta chains follows, all from one sample in a study of blood T cell repertoires in COVID-19. Sequencing used immunoSEQ multiplex PCR; TCRdb keeps in-frame clones, though not all of them. The sample holds 100,000 to 150,000 clones, 60% to 85% seen once. Material: peripheral blood. The receptors were sampled from a human donor with acute or convalescent COVID-19. The donor label of this sample is uncertain. Both conserved end residues are part of each CDR3. A D gene is named only where the DNA matches it firmly. The size of a clone is reported for some rows only, either as once, few or many, or as a class for expanded clones.

V,D,J,size,CDR3,DNA
TRBV2,TRBD1,TRBJ1-6,.,CASSRRDRGRSPLHF,TGTGCCAGCAGCAGACGGGACAGGGGGCGGTCACCCCTCCACTTT
TRBV7-3,TRBD2,TRBJ2-1,few,CASSVSPGGRNEQFF,TGTGCCAGCAGCGTATCCCCGGGGGGTAGGAATGAGCAGTTCTTC
TRBV6-5,TRBD2,TRBJ2-5,.,CASSRGTRQETQYF,TGTGCCAGCAGCCGAGGGACTAGGCAAGAGACCCAGTACTTC
TRBV9,TRBD1,TRBJ2-1,few,CASSVDRGRNEQFF,TGTGCCAGCAGCGTGGACAGGGGGCGCAATGAGCAGTTCTTC
TRBV19,.,TRBJ2-7,.,CASSTGQGRYEQYF,TGTGCCAGTAGTACCGGGCAGGGCAGGTACGAGCAGTACTTC
TRBV6-5,TRBD1,TRBJ1-1,once,CASTRDRAGEAFF,TGTGCCAGCACCCGGGACAGGGCGGGTGAAGCTTTCTTT
TRBV15,TRBD1,TRBJ1-1,.,CATSRKTGGDAEAFF,TGTGCCACCAGCAGAAAGACAGGGGGCGACGCTGAAGCTTTCTTT
TRBV4-1,.,TRBJ1-2,.,CASSQGGGNRDSRGYTF,TGCGCCAGCAGCCAAGGTGGAGGTAACAGGGATTCAAGGGGCTACACCTTC
TRBV6-1,.,TRBJ1-2,many,CASSDNRGGRDGYTF,TGTGCCAGCAGTGACAATCGCGGGGGCAGGGATGGCTACACCTTC
TRBV24-1,TRBD1,TRBJ1-1,.,CATSDPRTGSTEAFF,TGTGCCACCAGTGATCCAAGGACAGGGTCCACTGAAGCTTTCTTT
TRBV6-2/TRBV6-3,TRBD1,TRBJ1-2,.,CASSPSGTRTGGYGYTF,TGTGCCAGCAGCCCTAGCGGGACCAGGACAGGGGGCTATGGCTACACCTTC
TRBV11-2,.,TRBJ2-5,few,CASSLTSRGKTQYF,TGTGCCAGCAGCTTAACGTCCCGGGGGAAGACCCAGTACTTC
TRBV28,.,TRBJ2-1,.,CASGRGTYNEQFF,TGTGCCAGCGGCCGGGGAACCTACAATGAGCAGTTCTTC
TRBV2,.,TRBJ1-5,few,CASSDRVSNQPQHF,TGTGCCAGCAGTGACAGGGTTTCCAATCAGCCCCAGCATTTT
TRBV30,TRBD1,TRBJ1-2,.,CAWSVQGPRGYGYTF,TGTGCCTGGAGTGTACAGGGGCCTCGGGGTTATGGCTACACCTTC
TRBV5-4,.,TRBJ2-3,.,CASSLGRGGDTQYF,TGTGCCAGCAGCTTGGGTCGGGGTGGAGATACGCAGTATTTT
TRBV15,.,TRBJ2-3,.,CATSRTGSSTDTQYF,TGTGCCACCAGCAGAACAGGGTCGTCAACAGATACGCAGTATTTT
TRBV4-1,.,TRBJ1-5,.,CASSQAQGNQPQHF,TGCGCCAGCAGCCAAGCCCAGGGCAATCAGCCCCAGCATTTT
TRBV28,.,TRBJ1-6,.,CASSLEGLANSPLHF,TGTGCCAGCAGTTTAGAGGGATTGGCAAATTCACCCCTCCACTTT